The 27 T cell receptor beta chains below all came from one sample that was sequenced in a study of blood T cells in healthy people across ages. PCR was performed a second time for roughly 6 to 12 cycles using a sample-barcoded 5' primer and a J-beta primer mix. TCRdb recomputed calls from the 5' RACE reads with MiXCR, one row per CDR3 protein. The repertoire holds around 400,000 distinct CDR3 sequences, with approximately 52% as singletons. The sequenced sample was blood. The receptors stem from a man between 60 and 70 years old in good health.

The genes are TRBV9 and TRBJ1-1; D remains ambiguous. Trimming took 4 bases from V and 5 from J, leaving 9 bases between them. This CDR3 contains 12 residues. CDR1 SGDLS and CDR2 YYNGEE come from the germline V gene. In DNA form, the CDR3 reads TGTGCCAGCAGCCAATTAGGGACTGAAGCTTTCTTT. Protein sequence: CASSQLGTEAFF.

The V and J genes are TRBV30 and TRBJ2-5; D may be TRBD1 (5 bases). Germline CDR1 GTSNPN, CDR2 SVGIG (reference sequence). V shed 0 bases and J shed 2 bases, with 7 bases lying between them. This CDR3 spans 13 amino acids. CDR3 bases: TGTGCCTGGAGTGTACAGGTACAAGAGACCCAGTACTTC. It is translated as CAWSVQVQETQYF.

This clonotype has a handful of counts. The V and J genes are TRBV29-1 and TRBJ2-3; 10 nucleotides align to TRBD2. J lost 0 bases, V lost 6 bases, and 3 bases had no gene match. The length of the CDR3 is 14 residues. Germline V gene lookup returns CDR1 SQVTM and CDR2 ANQGSEA. CDR3 sequence reads: CSVTSGASTDTQYF. In nucleotides, the CDR3 is TGCAGCGTCACTAGCGGGGCGAGCACAGATACGCAGTATTTT.

A few counts support this clonotype. This chain links TRBV5-6 with TRBJ2-7; TRBD1 agrees at 9 bases. Germline V gene lookup returns CDR1 SGHDT and CDR2 YYEEEE. The CDR3 consists of 15 residues. The V and J ends lost 5 bases and 2 bases, in that order; junction bases with no gene match: 8. Here the CDR3 DNA reads TGTGCCAGCAGTTGGACAGGGGTTATACCCTACGAGCAGTACTTC. This translates into CASSWTGVIPYEQYF.

Points on this clonotype: A much larger clone is a single base away; this may be a read error. The chain has TRBV20-1 and TRBJ1-4, with 7 bases lining up with TRBD1. CDR1 and CDR2 from the germline V gene are DFQATT and SNEGSKA (reference sequence). The CDR3 has 14 amino acids. V lost 4 bases and J lost 15; bases outside the gene matches: 17. The CDR3 region is CSAKDFAGPQGLFF. The CDR3, as DNA: TGCAGTGCTAAAGATTTCGCCGGACCACAGGGGTTGTTTTTT.

This clonotype was found once. This rearrangement joins TRBV29-1 to TRBJ2-1, with D unresolved. Trimming cost V 0 bases and J 0 bases, with 12 bases left between them. The CDR3 loop spans 16 amino acids. Germline V lookup: CDR1 SQVTM, CDR2 ANQGSEA. The CDR3 sequence is CSVEEGWGYSYNEQFF. DNA for the CDR3: TGCAGCGTTGAAGAGGGTTGGGGATACTCCTACAATGAGCAGTTCTTC.

This chain connects TRBV7-2 to TRBJ1-1; possible D gene TRBD1, 5 bases. Deletions cut 0 bases from V and 0 bases from J, with 11 bases between. The length of the CDR3 is 16 residues. The germline CDR1 and CDR2 sequences are SGHTA and FQGNSA. The CDR3: CASSLAGARMNTEAFF. As DNA, the CDR3 is TGTGCCAGCAGCTTAGCTGGGGCGCGGATGAACACTGAAGCTTTCTTT.

The gene calls are TRBV7-7 and TRBJ2-5, with D possibly being TRBD2 (6 bases). This CDR3 contains 12 residues. Germline V gene sequence: CDR1 SSHAT, CDR2 FNYEAQ (reference sequence). The DNA of the CDR3 is TGTGCTAGCGGTGGAATAAAAGAGACCCAGTACTTC. It is translated as CASGGIKETQYF.

There are a few counts of this clonotype. A single base separates this from a much larger clone, so it may be a read error. The chain recombines TRBV11-2 with TRBJ2-5; D is perhaps TRBD2 (5 bases). From germline, CDR1 is SGHAT and CDR2 FQNNGV. The CDR3 covers 12 residues. The germline V and J ends were trimmed by 5 bases and 11 bases, with 15 bases remaining between them. The CDR3 nucleotides read TGTGCCAGCAGCCCAGTACGGGGTGAGCAGTACTTC. Amino acids: CASSPVRGEQYF.

This clonotype has only a few counts. The genes are TRBV6-5 and TRBJ1-4; no clear D gene. The V end lost 8 bases, the J end lost 6 bases, and 10 bases lay between the germline ends. This CDR3 spans 12 amino acids. Germline CDR1 MNHEY, CDR2 SVGAGI. The CDR3 nucleotides read TGTGCCAGCCGATCGGTTGATGAAAAACTGTTTTTT. It translates to CASRSVDEKLFF.

The chain combines TRBV2 with TRBJ2-7; perhaps TRBD2 as D (7 bases). The J call may be incorrect, as the DNA end agrees better with TRBJ2-5. The germline gives CDR1 SNHLY, CDR2 FYNNEI. The CDR3 runs 16 residues. The CDR3 DNA is TGTGCCAGCAGTGATGGGGGACACGGGGAGGGAGAGACCCAGTACTTC. Translated, it gives CASSDGGHGEGETQYF.

This clonotype appeared a few times. The V gene is TRBV7-3, the J gene TRBJ2-5, with 7 bases lining up with TRBD2. J lost 5 bases, V lost 3 bases, and 9 bases had no gene match. This CDR3 has 15 amino acids. Looked up from germline, CDR1 is SGHTA and CDR2 is FQGTGA. DNA for the CDR3: TGTGCCAGCAGCTTGCGACGAGGGAGGGTTGAGACCCAGTACTTC. Its translation: CASSLRRGRVETQYF.

The chain has TRBV7-2 and TRBJ1-5; D remains unclear. V was cut by 6 bases and J by 7 bases, with 16 bases left in between. Germline V gene lookup returns CDR1 SGHTA and CDR2 FQGNSA. The CDR3 is 14 amino acids. CDR3 amino acids: CASSRRAEEQPQHF. The CDR3 bases are TGTGCCAGCAGTCGTAGGGCGGAAGAACAGCCCCAGCATTTT.

This clonotype was seen only a few times. The V call is TRBV21-1, the J call TRBJ2-3; the table names TRBD2, a call not compared with the DNA. TRBV21-1 is noted as a pseudogene. The CDR3 sequence is 16 residues long. This CDR3 is CASSKLSGRAADTQYF. CDR3 sequence (DNA): TGTGCCAGCAGCAAGTTAAGCGGGAGGGCCGCAGATACGCAGTATTTT.

The V call is TRBV29-1, the J call TRBJ2-7; no clear D gene. CDR3 size: 12 residues. CDR1 SQVTM and CDR2 ANQGSEA come from the germline V gene. V lost 4 bases and J 0 bases, leaving 7 bases between the germline ends. CDR3 sequence: CSVASLSYEQYF. In DNA, the CDR3 is TGCAGCGTTGCCTCCCTCTCCTACGAGCAGTACTTC.

Turning to this clonotype: At one end the junction does not follow the germline gene, possibly because of a read error. The CDR3 DNA follows: TGTGCCAGCAGCCTAGCGGGACCGGCCCCAGATACGCAGTATTTT. Amino acids: CASSLAGPAPDTQYF. V and J are TRBV7-2 and TRBJ2-3; 9 nucleotides align to TRBD2. This CDR3 spans 15 amino acids. CDR1 and CDR2 from the germline V gene are SGHTA and FQGNSA.

Concerning this clonotype: One base away lies a much larger clone, so this may be a sequencing read error. The chain carries TRBV7-3 and TRBJ2-1; D is unclear. This CDR3 is built from 13 residues. CDR1 is SGHTA, CDR2 FQGTGA, per germline. The CDR3 reads CASNLDRDNEQFF. For the CDR3, the DNA is TGTGCCAGCAACTTAGATAGGGACAATGAGCAGTTCTTC.

V is TRBV10-3 and J is TRBJ2-5, with D uncertain. V was clipped by 0 bases and J by 5 bases, with 13 bases between them. CDR3 length: 15 residues. Germline V gene lookup returns CDR1 ENHRY and CDR2 SYGVKD. The CDR3 bases are TGTGCCATCAGTGAGTCGTTAGGACCCGGGGAGACCCAGTACTTC. Protein sequence: CAISESLGPGETQYF.

The sample holds a few counts of this clonotype. The chain links TRBV28 to TRBJ2-5; TRBD1 matches 11 bases. CDR3 size: 15 residues. V lost 5 bases to trimming and J lost 11 bases; unmatched junction nucleotides: 13. Germline loops: CDR1 MDHEN, CDR2 SYDVKM. In DNA form, the CDR3 reads TGTGCCAGCAGTGTTACCGGGACAGGGGGAAATGAGCAGTACTTC. Translated: CASSVTGTGGNEQYF.

The chain combines TRBV25-1 with TRBJ2-3; D gene uncertain. V was trimmed by 1 base and J by 2 bases, leaving 10 bases between them. Germline CDR1 reads MGHDK; CDR2 reads SYGVNS. The CDR3 has 15 residues. The CDR3 bases are TGTGCCAGCAGTGAATCGGCCGGAACCACAGATACGCAGTATTTT. Residues: CASSESAGTTDTQYF.

V usage is TRBV11-2 and J usage is TRBJ2-5; possibly TRBD1 or TRBD2 for D (5 bases each). CDR3 length: 14 residues. V was cut by 3 bases and J by 2 bases, with 10 bases left in between. Germline CDR1 reads SGHAT; CDR2 reads FQNNGV. The CDR3 sequence is CASSFIEGQETQYF. CDR3 DNA: TGTGCCAGCAGCTTCATTGAGGGGCAAGAGACCCAGTACTTC.

The genes are TRBV27 and TRBJ2-4; 8 positions agree with TRBD1. The V gene's germline CDR1 is MNHEY and CDR2 SMNVEV (reference sequence). The CDR3 spans 16 residues. Losses at the gene ends were 5 bases for V and 13 bases for J; bases not matched to a gene: 19. CDR3 amino acids: CASSVARDRPSNEQYF. The CDR3 nucleotides read TGTGCCAGCAGTGTGGCTAGGGACAGGCCCTCCAATGAGCAGTACTTC.

The genes are TRBV11-3 and TRBJ2-1; tentatively, D is TRBD2 (7 bases). Germline V gene data show CDR1 as SGHNT and CDR2 as YENEEA. V lost 3 bases and J lost 9, with 12 bases in between. The CDR3 is made up of 13 amino acids. The CDR3 nucleotides read TGTGCCAGCAGCTTGGGGGGGCGACGTGAGCAGTTCTTC. Translation: CASSLGGRREQFF.

This clonotype was recorded many times. Given a much more abundant clone one base away, this may be a read error. J is TRBJ2-1 and V is TRBV4-2, with 8 bases fitting TRBD2. The CDR3 sequence is 16 residues long. Germline V CDR1 and CDR2: LGHNA, YNFKEQ. Losses at the gene ends were 0 bases for V and 10 bases for J; bases not matched to a gene: 11. This CDR3 reads CASSQDGLAGGKEQFF. The CDR3 DNA is TGTGCCAGCAGCCAAGATGGGCTAGCGGGCGGGAAGGAGCAGTTCTTC.

The chain combines TRBV20-1 with TRBJ2-5; D ambiguous. CDR1 and CDR2 (germline): DFQATT, SNEGSKA (reference sequence). Between the trimmed V and J ends, which lost 2 bases and 5 bases, there was a span of 6 bases. CDR3 size: 11 residues. CDR3: CSARHTETQYF. The CDR3 DNA follows: TGCAGTGCTAGACATACTGAGACCCAGTACTTC.

The chain combines TRBV30 with TRBJ1-2, with D uncertain. The CDR3 has 14 residues. Trimming cost V 0 bases and J 9 bases, with 17 bases left between them. CDR1 and CDR2 (germline): GTSNPN, SVGIG (reference sequence). The chain's CDR3 is CAWSVGSSGTRYTF. The CDR3 coding sequence is TGTGCCTGGAGTGTAGGTTCTTCGGGCACTCGCTACACCTTC.

With regard to this clonotype: Germline is not matched at one junction end, which may reflect a read error. The J gene is TRBJ2-5, the V gene TRBV10-3; D call uncertain. The last part of the DNA fits TRBJ2-7 better; the J call may be wrong. Germline V gene sequence: CDR1 ENHRY, CDR2 SYGVKD. The CDR3 covers 15 residues. The CDR3, as DNA: TGTGCCAGCAGTTACCTGCGACCCGAGCCCTACGAGCAGTACTTC. This sequence encodes CASSYLRPEPYEQYF.